This T cell receptor beta chain stems from a study of blood T cell repertoires in COVID-19 (dated by TCRdb to about 2020). Context from the whole study: The collaborator samples originated in the United States, Italy and Spain and spanned the acute and convalescent phases of COVID-19. Where HLA class I and class II types were available, the types were taken from metadata supplied by the sample provider, not from assay-based typing. The repertoires were released in a freely available public database meant as a resource for research on the immune response to SARS-CoV-2. A de-identified subject ID, COVID-19 status, age in years and sex were almost always included in the sample metadata. The samples were drawn from the first 160 participants of the ongoing ImmuneRACE study and from over 950 subjects provided by 6 global collaborators. Subjects who had been exposed to COVID-19, were actively infected with it, or had recovered from it provided the deeply sampled blood TCRbeta repertoires that made up the dataset. The prospective study material was composed of cDNA or gDNA derived from T cells, B-cell-depleted T cells, or PBMCs.

Study-wide conclusions, independent of this receptor: How much clinical and demographic metadata was included differed by source and by participant, and the metadata was provided uncurated.

Trimmed from V: 7 bases; trimmed from J: 6 bases; junction bases lacking a gene match: 13. From the cysteine through the phenylalanine, the CDR3 covers 15 amino acids. Only the CDR3 DNA is retained, 45 bases long and in frame from the first base. CDR1 and CDR2 are read off the germline V gene as SGDLS and YYNGEE. Notes on this clone: Its antigen is still unknown. Per-nucleotide qualities are absent, and no much larger clonotype sits a single base away.

The immunoSEQ Assay, a bias-controlled multiplex PCR, was used to amplify TCRbeta CDR3 regions from genomic DNA. The paper's data handling went like this. The number of nucleated cells in each sample was estimated by amplification of reference gene primers within the assay. Sequence reads were collapsed and filtered to measure the absolute abundance of every unique TCRbeta CDR3 rearrangement. For each sample, productive Simpson clonality was calculated by taking the square root of Simpson's diversity index across productive rearrangements. TCRdb holds this immuneACCESS table with in-frame rearrangements only. Some clones are missing; in checked studies, unresolved V genes explain under half, and the rest has no known cause. Clone size and the V and J calls come from that table; the DNA yielded D and trimming. A total of some 200,000 clones appear in this sample, approximately 87% of them only once. Roughly an eighth of the sample lies in the top ten.

One collaborating source in Seattle enrolled patients while the patients were actively infected and followed the patients over time throughout the course of disease. Whole blood was collected in K2EDTA tubes by collaborating institutions according to the institutions' own protocols. For TCRbeta analysis, collaborators shipped samples as frozen whole blood, isolated PBMCs, or DNA extracted from either of those sample types. The TCR originated in a woman aged 65 to 85 with COVID-19, enrolled during active disease. The V gene is TRBV9 and the J gene is TRBJ2-3, and 8 bases in between align with TRBD2. Sequenced material: peripheral blood. In nucleotide form, the sequence is TGTGCCAGCGGATCAATGACTAGCGCGGGTGATACGCAGTATTTT. The encoded protein is CASGSMTSAGDTQYF.